This T cell receptor (beta chain) was observed in a study of blood T cell repertoires in COVID-19. The ends lost 5 bases at V and 4 bases at J; junction bases unmatched: 3. The CDR3 covers 13 residues. The germline gives CDR1 LNHDA, CDR2 SQIVND (reference sequence). The data were produced by immunoSEQ multiplex PCR, yet TCRdb's version contains in-frame clones alone and is incomplete. The table shows around 470,000 clones, with 90% occurring only once. The chain has TRBV19 and TRBJ1-1; 8 nucleotides match TRBD1. Sequenced material: PBMCs or T cells enriched from blood (not recorded which). The sequence was obtained from a man younger than 35 who had recovered from COVID-19. The CDR3 nucleotides are TGTGCCAGTAGTGCAGGGGGCTTCACTGAAGCTTTCTTT. As protein: CASSAGGFTEAFF.